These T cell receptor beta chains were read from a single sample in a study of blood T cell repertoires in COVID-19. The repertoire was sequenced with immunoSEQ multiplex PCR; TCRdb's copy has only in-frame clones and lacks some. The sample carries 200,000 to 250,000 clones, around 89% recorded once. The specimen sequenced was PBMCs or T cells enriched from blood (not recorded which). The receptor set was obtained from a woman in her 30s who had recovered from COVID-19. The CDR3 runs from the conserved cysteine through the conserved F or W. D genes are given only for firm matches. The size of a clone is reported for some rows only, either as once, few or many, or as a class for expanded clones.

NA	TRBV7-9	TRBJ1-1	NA	TGTGCCAGCAGCCTTCAGGGGATGGAGAGGTCTGAAGCTTTCTTT	CASSLQGMERSEAFF
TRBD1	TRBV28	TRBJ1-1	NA	TGTGCCAGCCCGGCGGCTCAAAGGGCCCAGGACAGGGCGTGGGGGAACACTGAAGCTTTCTTT	CASPAAQRAQDRAWGNTEAFF
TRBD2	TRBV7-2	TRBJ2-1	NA	TGTGCCAGCAGCCCAATAGCGGGGGCTGTTAATGAGCAGTTCTTC	CASSPIAGAVNEQFF
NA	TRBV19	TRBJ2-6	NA	TGTGCCAGTAGTACGATGGGTACTAGGGCCAACGTCCTGACTTTC	CASSTMGTRANVLTF
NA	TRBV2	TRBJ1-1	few	TGTGCCAGCAGCCTACAGGGAGAGAACACTGAAGCTTTCTTT	CASSLQGENTEAFF
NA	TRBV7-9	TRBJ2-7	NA	TGTGCCAGCAGCTTAGCGGCAGCGCGTTCCTACGAGCAGTACTTC	CASSLAAARSYEQYF
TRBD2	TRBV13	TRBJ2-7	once	TGTGCCAGCAACCTTAGGGGTCTTAGCGGGAGCGGTTCGGGCGAGCAGTACTTC	CASNLRGLSGSGSGEQYF
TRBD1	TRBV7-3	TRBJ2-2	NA	TGTGCCAGCAGCCGCTCAGGGGGCGTCACCGGGGAGCTGTTTTTT	CASSRSGGVTGELFF
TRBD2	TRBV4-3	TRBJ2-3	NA	TGCGCCAGCAGCACTAGCGGGGGCACAGATACGCAGTATTTT	CASSTSGGTDTQYF
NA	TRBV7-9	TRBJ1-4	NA	TGTGCCAGCAGCCCGCCGTTAGTGGCAGGGCTCCTTAATGAAAAACTGTTTTTT	CASSPPLVAGLLNEKLFF
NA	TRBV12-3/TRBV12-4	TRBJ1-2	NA	TGTGCCAGCAGTTTGGACAGCCGGTATGGCTACACCTTC	CASSLDSRYGYTF
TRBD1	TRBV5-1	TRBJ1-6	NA	TGCGCCAGCAGCCTTGGACGACAGGGGAGTTCACCCCTCCACTTT	CASSLGRQGSSPLHF
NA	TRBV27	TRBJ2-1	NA	TGTGCCAGCAGCAACTCCCCCTCCTACAATGAGCAGTTCTTC	CASSNSPSYNEQFF
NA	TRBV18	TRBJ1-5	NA	TGTGCCAGCTCACCAGCCCAGGGGTTTTGGCCCCAGCATTTT	CASSPAQGFWPQHF
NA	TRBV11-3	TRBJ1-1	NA	TGTGCCAGCAGCCCAGGGGATCGCACTGAAGCTTTCTTT	CASSPGDRTEAFF
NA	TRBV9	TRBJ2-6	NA	TGTGCCAGCAGCGAAGAAGACAGAACTGGGGCCAACGTCCTGACTTTC	CASSEEDRTGANVLTF
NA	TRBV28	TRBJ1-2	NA	TGTGCCAGCAGTTTAGACAGGTCTCCTCGAGGCTACACCTTC	CASSLDRSPRGYTF
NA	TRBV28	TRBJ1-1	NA	TGTGCCACCGGAGGGGTAATGAACACTGAAGCTTTCTTT	CATGGVMNTEAFF
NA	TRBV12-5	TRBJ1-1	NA	TGTGCTAGTGGTTTAGCTATTGACAAGGTGATGACTGAAGCTTTCTTT	CASGLAIDKVMTEAFF
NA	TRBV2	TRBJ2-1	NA	TGTGCCAGCAGTAACAGGACTATATCCCGTAGGCACAATGAGCAGTTCTTC	CASSNRTISRRHNEQFF
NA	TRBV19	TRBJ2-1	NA	TGTGCCAGTAGTAAGGTCCGCGGGGGCGACGAGCAGTTCTTC	CASSKVRGGDEQFF
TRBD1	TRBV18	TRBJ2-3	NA	TGTGCCAGCTCACCATACAGGGGGCAAAGCACAGATACGCAGTATTTT	CASSPYRGQSTDTQYF
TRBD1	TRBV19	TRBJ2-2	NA	TGTGCCAGTAGTATTGGACAGGGTAACACCGGGGAGCTGTTTTTT	CASSIGQGNTGELFF
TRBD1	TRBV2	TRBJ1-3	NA	TGTGCCAGCAGGGCAGGGGGAAACACAAACACCATATATTTT	CASRAGGNTNTIYF
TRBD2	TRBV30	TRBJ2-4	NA	TGTGCCTGGAGTGGAGGTAGCGGGAGCCTCATTCAGTACTTC	CAWSGGSGSLIQYF
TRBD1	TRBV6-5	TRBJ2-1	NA	TGTGCCAGCACCTACACAGGGGGGAATGAGCAGTTCTTC	CASTYTGGNEQFF
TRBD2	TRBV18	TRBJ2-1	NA	TGTGCCAGCTCACCGCGGATAGCGGGAGGGGGCTACAATGAGCAGTTCTTC	CASSPRIAGGGYNEQFF
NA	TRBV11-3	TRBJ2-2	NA	TGTGCCAGCAGCTTCTCGGGACTTAACGGGGAGCTGTTTTTT	CASSFSGLNGELFF
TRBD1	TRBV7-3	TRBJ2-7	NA	TGTGCCAGCAGCTTAAAAGGGGGACAGGGGCCTTACGAGCAGTACTTC	CASSLKGGQGPYEQYF
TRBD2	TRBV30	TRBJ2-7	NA	TGTGCCTGGAGTGTCGGGACTAGCGTCGAGCAGTACTTC	CAWSVGTSVEQYF
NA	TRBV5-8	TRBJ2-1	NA	TGTGCCAGCAGCTTGGGGGGTCAGGGTGAGCAGTTCTTC	CASSLGGQGEQFF
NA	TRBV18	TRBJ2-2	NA	TGTGCCAGCTCTGCACAGAACACCGGGGAGCTGTTTTTT	CASSAQNTGELFF
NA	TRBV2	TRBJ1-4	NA	TGTGCCAGCGGCGCTTTGGGACAACCTAATGAAAAACTGTTTTTT	CASGALGQPNEKLFF
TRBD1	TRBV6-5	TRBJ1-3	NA	TGTGCCAGCAGTCGGACAGGGGGCTATGGAAACACCATATATTTT	CASSRTGGYGNTIYF
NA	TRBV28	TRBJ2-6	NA	TGTGCCAGCAGTCCAGGCGTCGTCTCTGGGGCCAACGTCCTGACTTTC	CASSPGVVSGANVLTF
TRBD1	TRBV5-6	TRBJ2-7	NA	TGTGCCAGCAGCATCGGGACAGGGGGCGTTGAGCAGTACTTC	CASSIGTGGVEQYF
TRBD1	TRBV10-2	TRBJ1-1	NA	TGCGCCAGCAGTGACAGGGGGGAGTGGACTGAAGCTTTCTTT	CASSDRGEWTEAFF
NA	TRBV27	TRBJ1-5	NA	TGTGCCAGCAGCCCCCCCCACAGCCGCAATCAGCCCCAGCATTTT	CASSPPHSRNQPQHF
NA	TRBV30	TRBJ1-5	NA	TGTGCCTGGAGTGGGCAGGGAAATCAGCCCCAGCATTTT	CAWSGQGNQPQHF
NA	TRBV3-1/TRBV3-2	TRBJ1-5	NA	TGTGCCAGCAGCGAGGGGGGGGGCAATCAGCCCCAGCATTTT	CASSEGGGNQPQHF
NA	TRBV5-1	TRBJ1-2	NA	TGCGCCAGCAGCAACGACGGGGGAAACTATGGCTACACCTTC	CASSNDGGNYGYTF
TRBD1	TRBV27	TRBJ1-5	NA	TGTGCCAGCACCTCGGACAGGAAGGTCAATCAGCCCCAGCATTTT	CASTSDRKVNQPQHF
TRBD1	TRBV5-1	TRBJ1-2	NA	TGCGCCAGCAGGAAGACAGGGGGACCCTATGGCTACACCTTC	CASRKTGGPYGYTF
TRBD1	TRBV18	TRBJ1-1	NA	TGTGCCAGCTCATCGGACAGGCGAGGGTCTGAAGCTTTCTTT	CASSSDRRGSEAFF
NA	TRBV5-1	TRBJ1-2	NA	TGCGCCAGCAGCTTGCTCACAGGGAGGGTAGGCTATGGCTACACCTTC	CASSLLTGRVGYGYTF
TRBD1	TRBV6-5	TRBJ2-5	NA	TGTGCCAGCAGCCTGGACAGGGGCTTAGAGACCCAGTACTTC	CASSLDRGLETQYF
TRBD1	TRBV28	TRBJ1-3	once	TGTGCCAGCAGTTTAATAGGGGACAGGGAGGCTGGAAACACCATATATTTT	CASSLIGDREAGNTIYF
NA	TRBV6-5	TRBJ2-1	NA	TGTGCCAGTCGGGGCGGGACCAGCTACAATGAGCAGTTCTTC	CASRGGTSYNEQFF
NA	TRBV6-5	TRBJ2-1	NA	TGTGCCAGCAGTCCCAACGTCCAGGATGAGCAGTTCTTC	CASSPNVQDEQFF
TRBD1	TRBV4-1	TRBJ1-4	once	TGCGCCAGCAGCCCACCCGACAGGGGGAGGGGTGAAAAACTGTTTTTT	CASSPPDRGRGEKLFF
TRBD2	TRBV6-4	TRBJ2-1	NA	TGTGCCAGCAGTCTAGCGGGAGGCTACAATGAGCAGTTCTTC	CASSLAGGYNEQFF
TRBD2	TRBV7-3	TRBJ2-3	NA	TGTGCCAGCAATAGCGGGCCATCAGCAGATACGCAGTATTTT	CASNSGPSADTQYF
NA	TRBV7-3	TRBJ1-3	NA	TGTGCCAGCAGCTTAGGGAGCTCTGGAAACACCATATATTTT	CASSLGSSGNTIYF
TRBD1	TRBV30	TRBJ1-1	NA	TGTGCCTGGAGTCGGAGGACAGGGACCACTGAAGCTTTCTTT	CAWSRRTGTTEAFF